The TCR beta chain described here comes from a study of breast tumors, draining lymph nodes, adjacent tissues. This CDR3 spans 15 amino acids. Germline V gives CDR1 SEHNR, CDR2 FQNEAQ (reference sequence). With regard to this clonotype: One junction end does not reproduce the germline sequence, and a read error may be involved.

MiXCR was run by TCRdb on the multiplex PCR reads, yielding one entry per CDR3 protein. The table lists about 180,000 distinct CDR3 sequences, 33% of them singletons, with around 4.5% in the top ten. Samples came from axillary lymph nodes draining the breast cancer. This TCR derives from a female donor with breast cancer. Some clones in this sample may be carry-over from other donors' samples. The sample was axillary lymph node tissue. V usage is TRBV7-9 and J usage is TRBJ1-2; 8 positions agree with TRBD1. The CDR3 DNA follows: TGTGCCAGCAGCTTAGGGCAGGGGGCTAGGTATGGCTACCCCTTC. It specifies CASSLGQGARYGYPF.